This T cell receptor beta chain was retrieved from a study of Graves' ophthalmopathy and Graves' hyperthyroidism. CDR1 MDHEN and CDR2 SYDVKM come from the germline V gene. This CDR3 comprises 11 residues. Trimming shortened V by 7 bases and J by 5 bases, and 8 bases separated the two germline ends. From RNA, the CDR3 regions of TCR beta chains were amplified and sequenced. RT-PCR was first run with HTBI primers, then multiplex PCR in a second round. TCRdb redid the calling of the multiplex PCR reads with MiXCR, one entry per CDR3 protein. There are some 400,000 distinct CDR3 sequences in the sample; roughly 18% occur only once, and about 1.6% lies in the top ten. Study-level points and caveats: Among expanded thyroid clonotypes above 0.001 frequency, most also occurred in blood.

This clonotype was counted at least ten times. Its antigen is not identified. This clonotype was sampled from a woman aged 18-29 years with Graves' ophthalmopathy. The source material was peripheral blood. The rearrangement joins TRBV28 to TRBJ2-5; D is unclear. CDR3 in DNA: TGTGCCAGCAATTCGTGGGAGACCCAGTACTTC. Translating gives CASNSWETQYF.